A selection of T cell receptor beta chains follows, all from one sample in a study of blood T cell repertoires in COVID-19. Sequencing was performed with immunoSEQ multiplex PCR; in TCRdb, only in-frame clones are kept and a portion is missing. The sample consists of hundreds of thousands of clones, approximately 86% of them appearing once. The sample was PBMCs or T cells enriched from blood (not recorded which). Receptors were obtained from a woman aged 55-70 years who had recovered from COVID-19. Each CDR3 is given with its conserved first and last residue. A D gene is named only where the DNA matches it firmly. For some rows the clone size is stated as once, few or many, or as a class when expanded; others skip it.

clone size: -; J gene: TRBJ1-1; D gene: -; V gene: TRBV6-1; CDR3 protein: CASSSEVIMNTEAFF; CDR3 DNA: TGTGCCAGCAGTTCGGAGGTTATCATGAACACTGAAGCTTTCTTT
clone size: -; J gene: TRBJ2-1; D gene: -; V gene: TRBV12-3/TRBV12-4; CDR3 protein: CASSLIPYNEQFF; CDR3 DNA: TGTGCCAGCAGTTTAATTCCGTACAATGAGCAGTTCTTC
clone size: -; J gene: TRBJ2-7; D gene: -; V gene: TRBV6-2/TRBV6-3; CDR3 protein: CASSRMVYRELYEQYF; CDR3 DNA: TGTGCCAGCAGTAGGATGGTCTACAGGGAGCTTTACGAGCAGTACTTC
clone size: -; J gene: TRBJ1-4; D gene: -; V gene: TRBV20-1; CDR3 protein: CSAWHNEKLFF; CDR3 DNA: TGCAGTGCTTGGCATAATGAAAAACTGTTTTTT
clone size: -; J gene: TRBJ2-3; D gene: TRBD1; V gene: TRBV10-2; CDR3 protein: CASIAPGQGPPDTQYF; CDR3 DNA: TGCGCCAGCATCGCCCCGGGACAGGGGCCACCAGATACGCAGTATTTT
clone size: once; J gene: TRBJ1-3; D gene: -; V gene: TRBV5-1; CDR3 protein: CASSPDSSSGNTIYF; CDR3 DNA: TGCGCCAGCAGCCCGGACAGCTCCTCTGGAAACACCATATATTTT
clone size: -; J gene: TRBJ2-2; D gene: TRBD1; V gene: TRBV29-1; CDR3 protein: CSVPDRAHTGELFF; CDR3 DNA: TGCAGCGTACCGGACAGGGCGCACACCGGGGAGCTGTTTTTT
clone size: -; J gene: TRBJ1-1; D gene: -; V gene: TRBV10-3; CDR3 protein: CAISDDRMNTEAFF; CDR3 DNA: TGTGCCATCAGTGATGACAGAATGAACACTGAAGCTTTCTTT
clone size: -; J gene: TRBJ2-1; D gene: -; V gene: TRBV24-1; CDR3 protein: CATSGTDWSSYNEQFF; CDR3 DNA: TGTGCCACCAGTGGGACAGATTGGAGCTCCTACAATGAGCAGTTCTTC
clone size: -; J gene: TRBJ2-1; D gene: -; V gene: TRBV3-1/TRBV3-2; CDR3 protein: CASSQPGSGFSNEQFF; CDR3 DNA: TGTGCCAGCAGCCAACCCGGATCGGGGTTCTCCAATGAGCAGTTCTTC
clone size: large; J gene: TRBJ2-5; D gene: -; V gene: TRBV3-1/TRBV3-2; CDR3 protein: CASSQDLQAQETQYF; CDR3 DNA: TGTGCCAGCAGCCAAGATTTACAGGCCCAAGAGACCCAGTACTTC
clone size: -; J gene: TRBJ1-5; D gene: -; V gene: TRBV19; CDR3 protein: CASSLYIDQPQHF; CDR3 DNA: TGTGCCAGTAGTTTATATATAGATCAGCCCCAGCATTTT
clone size: once; J gene: TRBJ1-2; D gene: TRBD1; V gene: TRBV10-2; CDR3 protein: CASRKGQGKIYGYTF; CDR3 DNA: TGCGCCAGCAGAAAGGGACAGGGGAAGATCTATGGCTACACCTTC
clone size: -; J gene: TRBJ2-7; D gene: TRBD1; V gene: TRBV19; CDR3 protein: CASSVTGANEQYF; CDR3 DNA: TGTGCCAGTAGTGTGACAGGGGCCAACGAGCAGTACTTC
clone size: -; J gene: TRBJ1-1; D gene: -; V gene: TRBV6-5; CDR3 protein: CASSSPYTEAFF; CDR3 DNA: TGTGCCAGCAGTTCTCCTTACACTGAAGCTTTCTTT
clone size: -; J gene: TRBJ2-7; D gene: TRBD1; V gene: TRBV19; CDR3 protein: CASSIRDRGPHEQYF; CDR3 DNA: TGTGCCAGTAGTATTCGGGACAGGGGACCCCACGAGCAGTACTTC
clone size: -; J gene: TRBJ2-5; D gene: TRBD2; V gene: TRBV7-6; CDR3 protein: CASSLYPGTRGLAGGQETQYF; CDR3 DNA: TGTGCCAGCAGCTTATACCCCGGGACTCGGGGGCTAGCGGGGGGGCAAGAGACCCAGTACTTC
clone size: -; J gene: TRBJ1-1; D gene: TRBD1; V gene: TRBV30; CDR3 protein: CAWTGQGNTEAFF; CDR3 DNA: TGTGCCTGGACCGGACAGGGGAACACTGAAGCTTTCTTT
clone size: -; J gene: TRBJ1-2; D gene: -; V gene: TRBV27; CDR3 protein: CASSLGQGQSYGYTF; CDR3 DNA: TGTGCCAGCAGTTTGGGGCAAGGGCAAAGCTATGGCTACACCTTC
clone size: -; J gene: TRBJ1-2; D gene: -; V gene: TRBV24-1; CDR3 protein: CATSDSQIHYGYTF; CDR3 DNA: TGTGCCACCAGTGATTCTCAGATACACTATGGCTACACCTTC
clone size: -; J gene: TRBJ1-5; D gene: -; V gene: TRBV6-5; CDR3 protein: CASSYSKEWQPQHF; CDR3 DNA: TGTGCCAGCAGTTACTCGAAGGAGTGGCAGCCCCAGCATTTT
clone size: -; J gene: TRBJ2-7; D gene: TRBD1; V gene: TRBV19; CDR3 protein: CASSIRWGQGVHEQYF; CDR3 DNA: TGTGCCAGTAGTATTCGCTGGGGACAGGGAGTTCACGAGCAGTACTTC
clone size: -; J gene: TRBJ2-2; D gene: TRBD1; V gene: TRBV6-5; CDR3 protein: CASSPDRVNTGELFF; CDR3 DNA: TGTGCCAGCAGCCCAGACAGGGTTAACACCGGGGAGCTGTTTTTT
clone size: -; J gene: TRBJ1-5; D gene: -; V gene: TRBV21-1; CDR3 protein: CASSNVPRGDQPQHF; CDR3 DNA: TGTGCCAGCAGCAACGTTCCGCGGGGAGATCAGCCCCAGCATTTT
clone size: once; J gene: TRBJ2-1; D gene: TRBD2; V gene: TRBV5-1; CDR3 protein: CASSLPSSSGGTEQFF; CDR3 DNA: TGCGCCAGCAGCTTGCCCTCCTCTAGCGGGGGCACTGAGCAGTTCTTC
clone size: once; J gene: TRBJ1-2; D gene: TRBD1; V gene: TRBV5-4; CDR3 protein: CASSPRQGLGKGGYTF; CDR3 DNA: TGTGCCAGCAGCCCACGACAGGGGCTCGGAAAAGGAGGCTACACCTTC
clone size: -; J gene: TRBJ2-1; D gene: -; V gene: TRBV9; CDR3 protein: CASSVAGAYNEQFF; CDR3 DNA: TGTGCCAGCAGCGTAGCGGGGGCCTACAATGAGCAGTTCTTC